This TCR beta chain was recorded in a study of glioma-infiltrating T cells after dendritic cell vaccination. Study-wide background: Between about 2003 and 2012, patients got autologous tumor lysate-pulsed dendritic cell vaccines. Dendritic cells derived from monocytes and pulsed with autologous tumor lysate formed the vaccine.

Selection required adequate fresh-frozen tumor tissue plus more than two years' survival data. Isocitrate dehydrogenase mutation was absent in all glioblastoma patients. CDR1 and CDR2 from the germline V gene are PRHDT and FYEKMQ (reference sequence). The trim removed 0 bases at V and 0 bases at J, leaving 2 bases unmatched. The CDR3 length is 16 residues. TCRdb keeps only in-frame clones here, not all; method: immunoSEQ multiplex PCR. The sample holds under 100,000 clones, approximately 81% seen once. The sequence came from a human donor with glioblastoma. The genes are TRBV13 and TRBJ2-3, with TRBD2 matching over 8 bases. Sequencing used blood, obtained before dendritic cell vaccination. The CDR3 DNA reads as TGTGCCAGCAGCTTAGGTGGCGGGGGGAGCACAGATACGCAGTATTTT. Translating gives CASSLGGGGSTDTQYF.